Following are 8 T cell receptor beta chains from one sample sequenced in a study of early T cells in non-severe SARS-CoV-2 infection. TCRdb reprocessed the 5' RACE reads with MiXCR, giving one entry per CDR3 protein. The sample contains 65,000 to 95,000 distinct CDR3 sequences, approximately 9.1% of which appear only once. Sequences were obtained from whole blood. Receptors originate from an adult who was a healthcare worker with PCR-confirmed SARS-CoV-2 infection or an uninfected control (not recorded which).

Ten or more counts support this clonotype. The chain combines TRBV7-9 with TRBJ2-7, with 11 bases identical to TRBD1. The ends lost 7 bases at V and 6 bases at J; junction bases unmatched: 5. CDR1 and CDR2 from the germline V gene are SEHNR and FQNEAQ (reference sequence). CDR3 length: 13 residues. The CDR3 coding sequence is TGTGCCAGCACTCTGGACAGGGGGCCCGAGCAGTACTTC. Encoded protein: CASTLDRGPEQYF.

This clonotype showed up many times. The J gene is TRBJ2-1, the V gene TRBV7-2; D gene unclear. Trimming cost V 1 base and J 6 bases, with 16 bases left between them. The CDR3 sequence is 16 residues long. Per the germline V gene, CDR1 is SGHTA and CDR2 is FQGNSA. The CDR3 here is CASSLVPQLLSNEQFF. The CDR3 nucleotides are TGTGCCAGCAGCTTAGTGCCGCAACTGTTGAGCAATGAGCAGTTCTTC. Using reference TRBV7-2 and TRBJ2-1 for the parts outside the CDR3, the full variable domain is GAGVSQSPSNKVTEKGKDVELRCDPISGHTALYWYRQSLGQGLEFLIYFQGNSAPDKSGLPSDRFSAERTGGSVSTLTIQRTQQEDSAVYLCASSLVPQLLSNEQFFGPGTRLTVL.

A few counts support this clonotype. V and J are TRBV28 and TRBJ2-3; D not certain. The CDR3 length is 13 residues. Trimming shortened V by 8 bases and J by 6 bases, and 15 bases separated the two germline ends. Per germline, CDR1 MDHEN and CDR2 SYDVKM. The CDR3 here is CASLSRSEDTQYF. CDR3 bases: TGTGCCAGCCTTAGCCGCTCCGAGGATACGCAGTATTTT.

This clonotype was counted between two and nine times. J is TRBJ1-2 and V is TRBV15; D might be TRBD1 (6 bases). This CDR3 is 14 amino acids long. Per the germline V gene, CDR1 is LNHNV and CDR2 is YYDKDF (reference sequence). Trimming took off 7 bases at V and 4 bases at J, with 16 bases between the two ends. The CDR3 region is CATTPDRTFYGYTF. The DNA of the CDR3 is TGTGCCACCACCCCCGACAGGACCTTCTATGGCTACACCTTC.

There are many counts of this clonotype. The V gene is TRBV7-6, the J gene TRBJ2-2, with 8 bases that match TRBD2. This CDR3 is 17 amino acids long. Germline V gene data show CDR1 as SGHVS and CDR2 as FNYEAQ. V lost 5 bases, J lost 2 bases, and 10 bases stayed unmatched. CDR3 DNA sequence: TGTGCCAGCAGCCGTACACTTAGCGGGACCAACACCGGGGAGCTGTTTTTT. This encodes CASSRTLSGTNTGELFF.

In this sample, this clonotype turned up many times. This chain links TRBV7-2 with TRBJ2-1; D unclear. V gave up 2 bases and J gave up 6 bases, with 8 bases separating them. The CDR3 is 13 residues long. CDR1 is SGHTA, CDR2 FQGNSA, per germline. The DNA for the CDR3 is TGTGCCAGCAGCTTAAGTTCCCCCAATGAGCAGTTCTTC. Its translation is CASSLSSPNEQFF.

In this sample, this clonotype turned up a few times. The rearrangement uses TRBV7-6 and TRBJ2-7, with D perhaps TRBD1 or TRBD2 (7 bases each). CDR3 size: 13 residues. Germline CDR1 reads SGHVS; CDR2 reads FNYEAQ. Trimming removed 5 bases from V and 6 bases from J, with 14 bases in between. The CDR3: CASSPGRGREQYF. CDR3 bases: TGTGCCAGCAGCCCAGGGAGGGGGCGCGAGCAGTACTTC.

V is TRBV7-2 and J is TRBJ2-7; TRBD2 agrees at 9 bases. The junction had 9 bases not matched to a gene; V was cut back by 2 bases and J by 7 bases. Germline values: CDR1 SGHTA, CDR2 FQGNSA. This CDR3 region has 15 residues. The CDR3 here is CASSLSAGGPGEQYF. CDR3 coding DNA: TGTGCCAGCAGCTTATCGGCGGGAGGGCCTGGGGAGCAGTACTTC.